A selection of T cell receptor beta chains follows, all from one sample in a study of molecular identifiers for immune sequencing clone quantification. TCRdb re-derived calls from the PCR reads in MiXCR, one entry per CDR3 protein. The table records approximately 670,000 distinct CDR3 sequences, roughly 21% of them present only once. Source material: naive CD8+ T cells from blood, with Jurkat cell RNA spiked in. These receptors were collected from a human donor in good health. Some libraries in this study had Jurkat cell RNA spiked in. The CDR3 runs from the conserved cysteine through the conserved F or W. The D gene is left open where the match is weak. The size field is filled for only some rows; it gives once, few, many or a size class.

V	D	J	size	DNA	CDR3
TRBV20-1	.	TRBJ2-7	many	TGCAGTGCTTCGGGACCCCAGTACGAGCAGTACTTC	CSASGPQYEQYF
TRBV28	.	TRBJ2-7	many	TGTGCCAGCAGTTCGAGGAGCTCCTACGAGCAGTACTTC	CASSSRSSYEQYF
TRBV6-5	TRBD1	TRBJ2-7	many	TGTGCCAGCAGAGGACAGGGAGCTTACGAGCAGTACTTC	CASRGQGAYEQYF
TRBV12-1	.	TRBJ2-3	.	TGTGCCAGCGGCTTTGGATCCGATACGCAGTATTTT	CASGFGSDTQYF
TRBV12-3/TRBV12-4	TRBD2	TRBJ2-1	many	TGTGCCAGCAGTCCGGGGACTAGGGGGTGGCAGTTCTTC	CASSPGTRGWQFF
TRBV6-2/TRBV6-3	.	TRBJ2-3	many	TGTGCCAGCAGTTCACTGAATACGCAGTATTTT	CASSSLNTQYF
TRBV5-1	TRBD1	TRBJ2-1	many	TGCGCCAGCAGCCCCCGGGACAGGGGTTACAATGAGCAGTTCTTC	CASSPRDRGYNEQFF
TRBV5-4	.	TRBJ2-6	many	TGTGCCAGCAGCTTGGATGGGATTGGTGGGGCCAACGTCCTGACTTTC	CASSLDGIGGANVLTF
TRBV27	TRBD1	TRBJ2-5	.	TGTGCCAGCAGTTTATTGGGGACAGGGAGCCAAGAGACCCAGTACTTC	CASSLLGTGSQETQYF
TRBV7-9	TRBD2	TRBJ2-1	many	TGTGCCAGCAGCTCAGTACTAGCGGGCCCGGAGGCTGAGCAGTTCTTC	CASSSVLAGPEAEQFF
TRBV10-3	.	TRBJ1-1	many	TGTGCCATCAGTGACGTTGGGCGTTTGGACACTGAAGCTTTCTTT	CAISDVGRLDTEAFF
TRBV6-2/TRBV6-3	TRBD2	TRBJ2-3	many	TGTGCCAGCAGCTCGACTAGCGGACTCACAGATACGCAGTATTTT	CASSSTSGLTDTQYF
TRBV10-3	.	TRBJ2-2	few	TGTGCCATCCAGGACACCGGGGAGCTGTTTTTT	CAIQDTGELFF
TRBV3-1	TRBD1	TRBJ1-1	many	TGTGCCAGCAGCCCCGGGACAGGGGGCTACACTGAAGCTTTCTTT	CASSPGTGGYTEAFF
TRBV12-3/TRBV12-4	.	TRBJ1-3	.	TGTGCCAGCAGTTCCGGGACCGCATCTGGAAACACCATATATTTT	CASSSGTASGNTIYF
TRBV5-6	.	TRBJ1-1	many	TGTGCCAGCAGCAGGGGTCTCTACACTGAAGCTTTCTTT	CASSRGLYTEAFF
TRBV7-9	.	TRBJ2-7	.	TGTGCCAGTGCCAGAATTACCTACGAGCAGTACTTC	CASARITYEQYF
TRBV28	.	TRBJ1-5	few	TGTGCCAGCAGCCCCGCAGGCTACAATCAGCCCCAGCATTTT	CASSPAGYNQPQHF
TRBV19	.	TRBJ2-7	.	TGTGCCAGTAGTTGGGCTCAGGGGTCCTACGAGCAGTACTTC	CASSWAQGSYEQYF
TRBV3-1	TRBD2	TRBJ2-3	many	TGTGCCAGCAGCCCCGAAAGACTAGCGGGGGATACGCAGTATTTT	CASSPERLAGDTQYF
TRBV10-2	TRBD1	TRBJ1-1	many	TGCGCCAGCAGCCTCGGACAGGGCGAGGTATATAACACTGAAGCTTTCTTT	CASSLGQGEVYNTEAFF
TRBV20-1	TRBD2	TRBJ2-7	many	TGCAGTGCTAGATCTAGCGGGTCTAGCTCCTACGAGCAGTACTTC	CSARSSGSSSYEQYF
TRBV2	TRBD1	TRBJ1-4	few	TGTGCCAGCAGTCTTGGGCCGGGACAGGGTTATGAAAAACTGTTTTTT	CASSLGPGQGYEKLFF
TRBV11-2	TRBD2	TRBJ2-3	few	TGTGCCAGCAGCGCTAGCGGGAGGGAGCAGTATTTT	CASSASGREQYF
TRBV13	.	TRBJ2-7	many	TGTGCCAGCAGCGCTGGAGGAGCCTACGAGCAGTACTTC	CASSAGGAYEQYF
TRBV28	.	TRBJ2-3	many	TGTGCCAGCAGCAAATTCCGGGACCTAACAGATACGCAGTATTTT	CASSKFRDLTDTQYF
TRBV19	.	TRBJ1-5	many	TGTGCTAGTAATGCCCAGGGGAATCAGCCCCAGCATTTT	CASNAQGNQPQHF
TRBV12-3/TRBV12-4	.	TRBJ2-7	.	TGTGCCAGCAGTAACACCGGGACGGCCCCCTACGAGCAGTACTTC	CASSNTGTAPYEQYF
TRBV5-1	.	TRBJ1-1	many	TGCGCCAGCAGCATTACAGAGGACACTGAAGCTTTCTTT	CASSITEDTEAFF
TRBV6-2/TRBV6-3	TRBD2	TRBJ2-2	many	TGTGCCAGCAGTTACTCGATTTTTTTGGGACTAGCGGGTACGAACACCGGGGAGCTGTTTTTT	CASSYSIFLGLAGTNTGELFF
TRBV20-1	.	TRBJ1-4	few	TGCAGTGCTAAACCCATAGGTTTGGGGAGAAAACTGTTTTTT	CSAKPIGLGRKLFF